Following are 4 T cell receptor beta chains from one sample sequenced in a study of T-cell memory formation after mild COVID-19. TCRdb used MiXCR to reprocess the 5' RACE reads, holding one entry per CDR3 protein. The sample consists of roughly 110,000 distinct CDR3 sequences, about an eighth of them appearing once. Sequencing input: PBMCs or a T cell subset sorted from them (not recorded which). The receptors originated from an adult woman who had mild COVID-19 (a few samples of this study predate the infection). Cell type and time point are not known.

This clonotype was recorded a few times. The chain links TRBV10-3 to TRBJ2-7, with D possibly matching TRBD1 (5 bases). This CDR3 spans 11 amino acids. The germline V and J ends were trimmed by 5 bases and 5 bases, with 7 bases remaining between them. Germline lookup yields CDR1 ENHRY and CDR2 SYGVKD. The CDR3 region is CAISWGHEQYF. The DNA for the CDR3 is TGTGCCATCAGTTGGGGCCACGAGCAGTACTTC.

This clonotype has more than one count but fewer than ten. V is TRBV6-2 or TRBV6-3 and J is TRBJ2-1; TRBD2 agrees at 10 bases. After removal of 7 bases from V and 5 bases from J, the junction contained 5 bases not matched to a gene. This CDR3 is built from 14 residues. CDR1 MNHEY and CDR2 SVGEGT come from the germline V gene. CDR3 sequence: CASTDSGGNNEQFF. CDR3 nucleotides: TGTGCCAGCACAGATAGCGGGGGGAACAATGAGCAGTTCTTC.

This sequence joins TRBV27 and TRBJ2-1, with TRBD1 matching 8 bases. CDR1 and CDR2 (germline): MNHEY, SMNVEV (reference sequence). The CDR3 extends over 16 amino acids. The junction had 10 bases not matched to a gene; V was cut back by 3 bases and J by 6 bases. This CDR3 reads CASSFSGRGLVNEQFF. The CDR3 DNA is TGTGCCAGCAGTTTTTCCGGCAGGGGGCTGGTCAATGAGCAGTTCTTC.

The chain couples TRBV24-1 to TRBJ2-7; D may be TRBD1 (5 bases). CDR3 length: 13 residues. Trimming left V 2 bases short and J 5 bases short, with 9 bases between. Germline V gene data show CDR1 as KGHDR and CDR2 as SFDVKD. CDR3 residues: CATSDSGSNEQYF. The CDR3 coding sequence is TGTGCCACCAGTGATTCAGGGTCAAACGAGCAGTACTTC.